These T cell receptor beta chains were read from a single sample in a study of blood T cells in healthy people across ages. TCRdb re-derived calls from the 5' RACE reads in MiXCR, one entry per CDR3 protein. The table has roughly 1,800,000 distinct CDR3 sequences, around half seen once. Material for sequencing was blood. The origin of the receptors is a woman aged 40 to 50 in good health. CDR3s include the opening cysteine and the closing phenylalanine or tryptophan. D genes are given only for firm matches. Some rows have no size entry. The others give once, few or many, or a class for an expanded clone.

clone_size	v_call	d_call	j_call	cdr3_nt	cdr3_aa
NA	TRBV4-3	NA	TRBJ1-2	TGCGCCAGCAGCCAAGATCTTCCGGGGGTTAACTATGGCTACACCTTC	CASSQDLPGVNYGYTF
NA	TRBV6-6	NA	TRBJ2-1	TGTGCCAGCAGTTACGATCTGGGGCCCCTCGGCAATGAGCAGTTCTTC	CASSYDLGPLGNEQFF
NA	TRBV14	TRBD1	TRBJ1-2	TGTGCCAGCAGCCACGACAGGGAGTACGGCTATGGCTACACCTTC	CASSHDREYGYGYTF
NA	TRBV18	TRBD2	TRBJ2-7	TGTGCCAGCTCCAGCCTCGGGGCGGGGGGATTCTCCTACGAGCAGTACTTC	CASSSLGAGGFSYEQYF
NA	TRBV4-2	NA	TRBJ2-6	TGTGCCAGCAGCCAAGATGAGAAGACTAGTGAGTCGGGGGCCAACGTCCTGACTTTC	CASSQDEKTSESGANVLTF
NA	TRBV6-1	NA	TRBJ1-1	TGTGCCAGCAGTGAATGGTTCAACAGGCTGAACACTGAAGCTTTCTTT	CASSEWFNRLNTEAFF
few	TRBV6-4	NA	TRBJ2-1	TGTGCCAGCAGTGACCCCCCAGGGCCCCAGGCTATTCCAACCGACGGCAATGAGCAGTTCTTC	CASSDPPGPQAIPTDGNEQFF
NA	TRBV4-2	NA	TRBJ2-5	TGTGCCAGCAGCCAAGATCTACCGGAGACCCAGTACTTC	CASSQDLPETQYF
NA	TRBV7-2	TRBD2	TRBJ2-1	TGTGCCAGCGGCTTAAGGACTAGCGGGGGGGCGAGGGACAATGAGCAGTTCTTC	CASGLRTSGGARDNEQFF
NA	TRBV27	TRBD1	TRBJ2-1	TGTGCCAGCAGCTTGATGAACAGGGGTCCGTACGAGCAGTTCTTC	CASSLMNRGPYEQFF
NA	TRBV7-9	TRBD2	TRBJ2-1	TGTGCCAGCAGCCGGAAGCGGGGGGGCCTCCTCGATGAGCAGTTCTTC	CASSRKRGGLLDEQFF
NA	TRBV15	TRBD1	TRBJ2-7	TGTGCCACCAGCAGGGAGCCCGGGACAGATCCTTCCTACGAGCAGTACTTC	CATSREPGTDPSYEQYF
NA	TRBV6-1	NA	TRBJ2-7	TGTGCCAGCACGCGGGGCACCTCTTACCCGCCTTCTTACGAGCAGTACTTC	CASTRGTSYPPSYEQYF
NA	TRBV27	NA	TRBJ2-7	TGTGCCAGCAGTATCCCGGGACCACCCTACGAGCAGTACTTC	CASSIPGPPYEQYF
NA	TRBV6-6	TRBD2	TRBJ2-3	TGTGCCACCGGGCGGGAGTCTAGCACAGATACGCAGTATTTT	CATGRESSTDTQYF
NA	TRBV20-1	NA	TRBJ2-3	TGCAGTGCCCTTACAGGAGGGACTAGCACAGATACGCAGTATTTT	CSALTGGTSTDTQYF
NA	TRBV12-3/TRBV12-4	NA	TRBJ1-2	TGTGCCAGCAGTTTAGCGGGGGGCCACGCGCTTAACTATGGCTACACCTTC	CASSLAGGHALNYGYTF
NA	TRBV20-1	NA	TRBJ1-5	TGCAGTGCTACTGTCCTGGGCAATCAGCCCCAGCATTTT	CSATVLGNQPQHF
few	TRBV5-6	TRBD2	TRBJ2-1	TGTGCCAGCAGCTCCGGGACTAGCGGGGGGGCCGGTGAGCAGTTCTTC	CASSSGTSGGAGEQFF
few	TRBV24-1	NA	TRBJ2-3	TGTGCCACCGGAAAACAGGGCCCAGATACGCAGTATTTT	CATGKQGPDTQYF
NA	TRBV7-2	TRBD1	TRBJ1-1	TGTGCCAGCAGCTCGGACAGGGCAAATGAAGCTTTCTTT	CASSSDRANEAFF
NA	TRBV29-1	NA	TRBJ2-2	TGCAGCGTTGAGGACACCGGGGAGCTGTTTTTT	CSVEDTGELFF
NA	TRBV5-1	TRBD1	TRBJ2-7	TGCGCCAGCAGCGGGACAGGGGTACCCTACGAGCAGTACTTC	CASSGTGVPYEQYF
NA	TRBV5-1	NA	TRBJ1-2	TGCGCCAGCAGCTTGGAAAAAGGGGGTTATGGCTACACCTTC	CASSLEKGGYGYTF
NA	TRBV6-6	NA	TRBJ2-3	TGTGCCAGCAGTTCCCGACCGACAGATTCGAGCACAGATACGCAGTATTTT	CASSSRPTDSSTDTQYF